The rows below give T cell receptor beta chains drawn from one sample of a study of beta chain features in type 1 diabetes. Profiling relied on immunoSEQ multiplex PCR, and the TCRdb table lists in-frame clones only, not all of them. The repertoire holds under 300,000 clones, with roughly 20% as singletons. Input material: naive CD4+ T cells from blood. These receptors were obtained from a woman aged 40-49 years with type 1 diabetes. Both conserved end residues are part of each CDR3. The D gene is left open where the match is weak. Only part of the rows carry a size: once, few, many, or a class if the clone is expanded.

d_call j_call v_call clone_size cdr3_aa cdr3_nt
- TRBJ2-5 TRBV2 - CASSDRRTQETQYF TGTGCCAGCAGTGACAGGCGAACCCAAGAGACCCAGTACTTC
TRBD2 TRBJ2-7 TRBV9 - CASSITSGTYEQYF TGTGCCAGCAGCATAACTAGCGGAACCTACGAGCAGTACTTC
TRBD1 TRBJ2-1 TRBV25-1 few CASSGEGDRGYNEQFF TGTGCCAGCTCGGGGGAGGGGGACAGGGGGTACAATGAGCAGTTCTTC
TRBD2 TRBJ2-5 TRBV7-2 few CASSWSVTSGEETQYF TGTGCCAGCAGCTGGTCGGTGACTAGCGGGGAAGAGACCCAGTACTTC
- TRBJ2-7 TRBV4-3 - CASSRATEYSYEQYF TGCGCCAGCAGCCGGGCGACGGAATACTCCTACGAGCAGTACTTC
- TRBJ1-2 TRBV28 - CASSPRGGHGYTF TGTGCCAGCAGCCCGCGGGGGGGGCATGGCTACACCTTC
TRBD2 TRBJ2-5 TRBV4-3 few CASSQDSPFSGGAETQYF TGCGCCAGCAGCCAAGACAGCCCCTTTAGCGGGGGGGCTGAGACCCAGTACTTC
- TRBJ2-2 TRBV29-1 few CSADNRQANTGELFF TGCAGCGCCGATAACCGACAGGCGAACACCGGGGAGCTGTTTTTT
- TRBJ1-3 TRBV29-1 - CSVSGLNSGNTIYF TGCAGCGTTAGTGGCCTGAACTCTGGAAACACCATATATTTT
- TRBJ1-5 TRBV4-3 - CASSQGGNQPQHF TGCGCCAGCAGCCAAGGAGGTAATCAGCCCCAGCATTTT
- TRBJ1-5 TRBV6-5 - CASSPRGLGQPQHF TGTGCCAGCAGTCCTAGGGGTCTCGGTCAGCCCCAGCATTTT
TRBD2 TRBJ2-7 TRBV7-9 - CASSRGGDEQYF TGTGCCAGCAGCCGGGGGGGGGACGAGCAGTACTTC
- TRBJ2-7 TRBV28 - CASSPARTGASYEQYF TGTGCCAGCAGTCCCGCCCGAACGGGAGCATCGTACGAGCAGTACTTC
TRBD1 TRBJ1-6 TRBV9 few CASSVTPGQGPLHF TGTGCCAGCAGCGTTACCCCGGGACAGGGGCCCCTCCACTTT
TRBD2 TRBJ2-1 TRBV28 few CASSFLAGTYNEQFF TGTGCCAGCAGTTTTCTAGCGGGGACCTACAATGAGCAGTTCTTC
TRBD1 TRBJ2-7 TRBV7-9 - CASRLTGVPYEQYF TGTGCCAGCAGACTCACAGGGGTCCCCTACGAGCAGTACTTC
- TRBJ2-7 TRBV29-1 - CSVERTATAEQYF TGCAGCGTGGAAAGGACAGCGACGGCCGAGCAGTACTTC
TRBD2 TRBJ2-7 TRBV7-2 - CASSIGTSGSIPYEQYF TGTGCCAGCAGCATCGGGACTAGCGGGTCCATCCCCTACGAGCAGTACTTC
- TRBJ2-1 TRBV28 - CASSTTRYNEQFF TGTGCCAGCAGTACGACTCGTTACAATGAGCAGTTCTTC
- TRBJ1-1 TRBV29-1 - CSVATNMNTEAFF TGCAGCGTTGCCACCAACATGAACACTGAAGCTTTCTTT
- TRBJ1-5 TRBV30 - CAWSGLGQNQPQHF TGTGCCTGGAGTGGTTTGGGCCAAAATCAGCCCCAGCATTTT
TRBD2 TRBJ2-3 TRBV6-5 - CASRTWEGTSHTQYF TGTGCCAGCAGAACGTGGGAGGGTACCTCCCATACGCAGTATTTT
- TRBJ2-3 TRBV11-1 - CASSLVRDTQYF TGTGCCAGCAGCTTAGTTCGGGATACGCAGTATTTT
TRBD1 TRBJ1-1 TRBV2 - CASSNGQGYTEAFF TGTGCCAGCAGTAACGGACAGGGGTACACTGAAGCTTTCTTT
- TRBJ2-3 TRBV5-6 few CASSRGTALTDTQYF TGTGCCAGCAGCCGGGGGACAGCTCTCACAGATACGCAGTATTTT
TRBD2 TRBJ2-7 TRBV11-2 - CASSSSTAGRPEQYF TGTGCCAGCAGCTCTTCGACCGCCGGGAGGCCCGAGCAGTACTTC
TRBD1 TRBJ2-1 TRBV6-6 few CASSPQGVSEQFF TGTGCCAGCAGTCCCCAGGGGGTCAGTGAGCAGTTCTTC
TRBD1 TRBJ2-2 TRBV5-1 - CASTPPGQGNSGELFF TGCGCCAGCACCCCACCGGGACAGGGTAATAGCGGGGAGCTGTTTTTT
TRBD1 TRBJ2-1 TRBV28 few CASRPGQETYNEQFF TGTGCCAGCAGACCGGGACAGGAAACCTACAATGAGCAGTTCTTC
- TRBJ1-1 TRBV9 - CASSVAPERDTEAFF TGTGCCAGCAGCGTAGCCCCAGAGAGGGACACTGAAGCTTTCTTT
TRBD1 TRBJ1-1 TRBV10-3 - CAIREDRDTEAFF TGTGCCATCAGAGAGGACAGGGACACTGAAGCTTTCTTT
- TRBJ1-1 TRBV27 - CASSLMVRGPSTEAFF TGTGCCAGCAGTTTAATGGTCCGCGGTCCGAGCACTGAAGCTTTCTTT
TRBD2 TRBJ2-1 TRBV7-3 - CASSLTYSGRAGEQFF TGTGCCAGCAGCTTAACTTACAGCGGGAGGGCTGGTGAGCAGTTCTTC
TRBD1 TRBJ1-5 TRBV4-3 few CASSRETGNQPQHF TGCGCCAGCAGCCGGGAGACAGGGAATCAGCCCCAGCATTTT
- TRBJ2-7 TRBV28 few CASSLEALGVYEQYF TGTGCCAGCAGTTTAGAGGCACTAGGAGTCTACGAGCAGTACTTC
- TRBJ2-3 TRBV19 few CASSIAGSTDTQYF TGTGCCAGTAGTATCGCGGGGAGCACAGATACGCAGTATTTT